The 2 T cell receptor beta chains below come from one sample, sequenced in a study of blood T cell repertoires in COVID-19. Assay: immunoSEQ multiplex PCR; the TCRdb copy retains only in-frame clones and omits some. The table has some 210,000 clones, 80% to 95% seen once. The source material was peripheral blood. The receptors shown here come from a man aged 55 to 69 with COVID-19, enrolled during active disease.

This chain joins TRBV3-1 (or the pseudogene TRBV3-2) and TRBJ2-4, with 9 bases aligning to TRBD1. Germline lookup yields CDR1 LGHDT and CDR2 YNNKEL (reference sequence). The junction had 7 bases not matched to a gene; V was cut back by 1 base and J by 0 bases. The CDR3 consists of 18 residues. CDR3 sequence: CASSQGDRALEAKNIQYF. The CDR3 DNA sequence: TGTGCCAGCAGCCAAGGGGACAGGGCGCTCGAAGCCAAAAACATTCAGTACTTC.

V usage is TRBV4-2 and J usage is TRBJ1-2, with D tentatively TRBD1 (5 bases). Trimming removed 0 bases from V and 1 base from J, with 9 bases in between. The CDR3 runs to 15 residues. Germline values: CDR1 LGHNA, CDR2 YNFKEQ. This chain's CDR3 is CASSQDWGGNYGYTF. CDR3 DNA sequence: TGTGCCAGCAGCCAAGATTGGGGGGGTAACTATGGCTACACCTTC.